These 26 T cell receptor beta chains were sequenced from one sample in a study of cytomegalovirus exposure and HLA in healthy donors. PCR used 60 Vbeta primers and 13 Jbeta primers. Here immunoSEQ multiplex PCR was the method, and the copy in TCRdb shows in-frame clones only, minus some. The profile shows about 200,000 clones, around 79% of them singletons. Sample: PBMCs. Receptor source: a male donor in good health and CMV-seropositive.

V usage is TRBV29-1 and J usage is TRBJ2-3; perhaps TRBD1 as D (6 bases). Germline V gene sequence: CDR1 SQVTM, CDR2 ANQGSEA. There are 12 residues in the CDR3. V was clipped by 3 bases and J by 5 bases, with 9 bases between them. CDR3 nucleotide sequence: TGCAGCGTTGAGTCGACAGGAGATACGCAGTATTTT. The encoded protein is CSVESTGDTQYF.

The J gene is TRBJ2-3, the V gene TRBV5-4; 9 nucleotides align to TRBD2. J was trimmed by 3 bases and V by 1 base; bases with no gene match: 3. CDR3 length equals 15 residues. Germline CDR1 reads SGHNT; CDR2 reads YYREEE (reference sequence). CDR3 in amino acids: CASSLRAGGTDTQYF. The CDR3 region has the DNA TGTGCCAGCAGCTTGCGTGCGGGAGGGACAGATACGCAGTATTTT.

The chain couples TRBV7-2 to TRBJ2-7; tentative D call: TRBD1 (5 bases). CDR1 is SGHTA, CDR2 FQGNSA, per germline. The CDR3 runs 17 residues. Trimming removed 1 base from V and 6 bases from J, with 22 bases in between. This CDR3 is CASSLGGFAGRRFEQYF. DNA for the CDR3: TGTGCCAGCAGCTTAGGTGGGTTCGCAGGGCGGCGATTCGAGCAGTACTTC.

This chain connects TRBV7-9 to TRBJ2-1; TRBD1 agrees at 11 bases. V shed 0 bases, J shed 6 bases, and the junction held 1 base outside the gene matches. Germline CDR1 is SEHNR and CDR2 is FQNEAQ (reference sequence). The CDR3 extends over 15 amino acids. CDR3 in amino acids: CASSLAGTGGNEQFF. In DNA form, the CDR3 reads TGTGCCAGCAGCTTAGCTGGGACAGGGGGCAATGAGCAGTTCTTC.

This chain uses TRBV5-6 with TRBJ1-5; no clear D gene. In germline, CDR1 is SGHDT, CDR2 YYEEEE. The CDR3 contains 15 residues. The V gene lost 1 base and the J gene lost 2 bases, with 10 bases spanning the gap. The CDR3 coding sequence is TGTGCCAGCAGCTTGTGGGCGCCCGGCAATCAGCCCCAGCATTTT. Residues: CASSLWAPGNQPQHF.

This clone has only a few counts. The chain employs TRBV6-5 and TRBJ1-6; maybe TRBD1 (5 bases). The germline gives CDR1 MNHEY, CDR2 SVGAGI. This CDR3 spans 15 amino acids. The V end lost 7 bases, the J end lost 0 bases, and 10 bases lay between the germline ends. The DNA of the CDR3 is TGTGCCAGCAACCGGGGGGGCTCCTATAATTCACCCCTCCACTTT. It translates to CASNRGGSYNSPLHF.

This clone was seen a handful of times. The chain recombines TRBV7-2 with TRBJ2-7, with TRBD2 as a possible D gene (5 bases). This CDR3 is built from 12 residues. CDR1 SGHTA and CDR2 FQGNSA come from the germline V gene. V lost 2 bases and J lost 3, with 5 bases in between. Here the CDR3 reads CASSLSGYEQYF. The DNA for the CDR3 is TGTGCCAGCAGCTTAAGCGGCTACGAGCAGTACTTC. Based on the CDR3 plus reference TRBV7-2 and TRBJ2-7, the full variable domain is GAGVSQSPSNKVTEKGKDVELRCDPISGHTALYWYRQSLGQGLEFLIYFQGNSAPDKSGLPSDRFSAERTGGSVSTLTIQRTQQEDSAVYLCASSLSGYEQYFGPGTRLTVT.

This clone was counted a single time. The V and J genes are TRBV5-1 and TRBJ1-1, with D perhaps matching TRBD1 (6 bases). V was shortened by 2 bases and J by 3 bases, with 11 bases between the two germline ends. The CDR3 runs 14 residues. Germline CDR1 SGHRS, CDR2 YFSETQ. The CDR3 region has the DNA TGCGCCAGCAGCTTACGGACAGCAGACACTGAAGCTTTCTTT. Amino acids: CASSLRTADTEAFF.

The chain couples TRBV6-5 to TRBJ1-4; TRBD1 matches at 8 bases. V lost 11 bases to trimming and J lost 8 bases; unmatched junction nucleotides: 13. Germline values: CDR1 MNHEY, CDR2 SVGAGI. This CDR3 has 14 amino acids. CDR3 sequence (DNA): TGTGCCTCCTGCCCGGACAGGGTTAAGGAAAAACTGTTTTTT. It is translated as CASCPDRVKEKLFF.

This sequence joins TRBV14 and TRBJ2-5, with 10 bases identical to TRBD2. The CDR3 length is 17 residues. Germline values: CDR1 SGHDN, CDR2 FVKESK. The V segment lost 0 bases and the J segment 5 bases; nucleotides outside the gene matches: 9. In DNA, the CDR3 is TGTGCCAGCAGCCAAGATCGGCTAGCGGGAGTCCATGAGACCCAGTACTTC. Encoded protein: CASSQDRLAGVHETQYF.

The chain combines TRBV5-8 with TRBJ1-1, with 8 bases fitting TRBD1. Per the germline V gene, CDR1 is SGHTS and CDR2 is YDEGEE. V dropped 6 bases and J dropped 5; count of bases not matched to a gene: 3. CDR3 size: 12 residues. CDR3 nucleotides: TGTGCCAGCATGAGACAGGGGACTGAAGCTTTCTTT. Amino acid sequence: CASMRQGTEAFF.

This clone was detected only once. The chain joins TRBV4-1 to TRBJ2-7; the match to TRBD2 covers 7 bases. CDR1 and CDR2 (germline): MGHRA, YSYEKL. V lost 2 bases to trimming and J lost 5 bases; unmatched junction nucleotides: 9. The CDR3 loop spans 15 amino acids. CDR3 nucleotides: TGCGCCAGCAGCCAACCCGGCGGGGGTCGGCACGAGCAGTACTTC. Amino acid sequence: CASSQPGGGRHEQYF.

This CDR3 is CASSLETGGITGELFF. The CDR3 DNA follows: TGTGCCAGCAGCTTGGAAACAGGGGGAATTACCGGGGAGCTGTTTTTT. The rearrangement joins TRBV5-5 to TRBJ2-2; TRBD1 matches 8 bases. Per germline, CDR1 SGHKS and CDR2 YYEKEE (reference sequence). V was clipped by 0 bases and J by 5 bases; unmatched bases: 6. This CDR3 is built from 16 residues.

This rearrangement joins TRBV6-1 to TRBJ1-5; D remains ambiguous. Germline CDR1 and CDR2: MNHNS and SASEGT. Trimming left V 6 bases short and J 3 bases short, with 12 bases between. The CDR3 runs to 14 residues. As DNA, the CDR3 is TGTGCCAGCAGGGTTGGACTGAACAATCAGCCCCAGCATTTT. It encodes CASRVGLNNQPQHF.

V is TRBV14 and J is TRBJ1-2; no firm D call. In germline, CDR1 is SGHDN, CDR2 FVKESK. V was cut by 1 base and J by 5 bases, with 14 bases left in between. This CDR3 has 15 residues. The DNA of the CDR3 is TGTGCCAGCAGCCAAGGAGGCACTCTGTATTATGGCTACACCTTC. This encodes CASSQGGTLYYGYTF.

The J gene is TRBJ2-3, the V gene TRBV5-8, with TRBD1 identical over 11 bases. The length of the CDR3 is 15 residues. V gave up 4 bases and J gave up 8 bases; unmatched junction bases: 9. Germline CDR1 SGHTS, CDR2 YDEGEE. For the CDR3, the DNA is TGTGCCAGCAGCCTGGGGACAGGGGGAAGTGTTACGCAGTATTTT. It is translated as CASSLGTGGSVTQYF.

This chain connects TRBV7-2 to TRBJ1-1; perhaps TRBD1 as D (5 bases). This CDR3 contains 14 residues. The germline V and J ends were trimmed by 3 bases and 3 bases, with 11 bases remaining between them. CDR1 SGHTA and CDR2 FQGNSA come from the germline V gene. This chain's CDR3 is CASSFDRQHTEAFF. CDR3 nucleotides: TGTGCCAGCAGCTTCGACCGACAGCACACTGAAGCTTTCTTT.

The chain couples TRBV7-8 to TRBJ1-1, with D maybe TRBD1 (6 bases). This CDR3 is 13 amino acids long. The V gene's germline CDR1 is SGHVS and CDR2 FQNEAQ. The V end was cut by 5 bases, the J end by 4 bases, with 11 bases between. The CDR3 DNA follows: TGTGCCAGCAGCAGGGGGGGAGGCACTGAAGCTTTCTTT. The encoded protein is CASSRGGGTEAFF.

V usage is TRBV7-6 and J usage is TRBJ2-7, with 8 nucleotides matching TRBD1. Germline V gives CDR1 SGHVS, CDR2 FNYEAQ. V lost 3 bases to trimming and J lost 2 bases; unmatched junction nucleotides: 6. The CDR3 sequence is 15 residues long. The CDR3 region is CASSFGGTGAYEQYF. The CDR3 DNA reads TGTGCCAGCAGCTTTGGTGGGACAGGAGCCTACGAGCAGTACTTC.

This sequence joins TRBV4-2 and TRBJ1-1; D remains ambiguous. This CDR3 comprises 16 residues. Germline CDR1 reads LGHNA; CDR2 reads YNFKEQ. The ends were cut back, 1 base at V and 6 bases at J, with 18 bases in the middle. CDR3 sequence: CASSQGVRRSPPEAFF. The CDR3 DNA sequence: TGTGCCAGCAGCCAAGGCGTGCGGAGGTCACCCCCTGAAGCTTTCTTT.

This clone has only one observation. The rearrangement joins TRBV4-3 to TRBJ1-5; D perhaps matches TRBD1 (5 bases). CDR1 LGHNA and CDR2 YSLEER come from the germline V gene. The CDR3 is 14 amino acids. V was cut by 5 bases and J by 5 bases, with 13 bases left in between. Here the CDR3 reads CASSLEQADQPQHF. Written as DNA, the CDR3 is TGCGCCAGCAGCTTGGAACAGGCGGATCAGCCCCAGCATTTT.

The sample holds one count of this clone. This sequence joins TRBV7-4 and TRBJ2-7, with D possibly being TRBD2 (5 bases). The CDR3 has 16 residues. CDR1 is SGHVT, CDR2 SQSDAQ, per germline. Trimming left V 2 bases short and J 3 bases short, with 17 bases between. CDR3 nucleotide sequence: TGTGCCAGCAGCTTAATCAGTCATAGCGAGGTCTACGAGCAGTACTTC. It is translated as CASSLISHSEVYEQYF.

Note on this clone: Other DNA sequences in the same sample also yield this CDR3. The genes are TRBV7-9 and TRBJ2-3, with TRBD2 identical over 7 bases. The V gene end was trimmed by 5 bases and the J gene end by 4 bases; junction bases not matched to a gene: 3. CDR1 is SEHNR, CDR2 FQNEAQ, per germline (reference sequence). The CDR3 is 13 amino acids. The CDR3 region has the DNA TGTGCCAGCAGCCCGGGGGGAGCAGATACGCAGTATTTT. It is translated as CASSPGGADTQYF.

The chain joins TRBV6-6 to TRBJ2-2; TRBD1 matches 8 bases. With V trimmed by 6 bases and J by 9 bases, 3 bases remained unmatched. The germline V gene has CDR1 MNHNY and CDR2 SVGAGI (reference sequence). The CDR3 runs 12 residues. This CDR3 is CASRAGGRELFF. CDR3 nucleotide sequence: TGTGCCAGCAGAGCAGGGGGCCGGGAGCTGTTTTTT.

This chain joins TRBV11-3 and TRBJ2-5; 7 bases are a match to TRBD1. The germline CDR1 and CDR2 sequences are SGHNT and YENEEA. After removal of 5 bases from V and 5 bases from J, the junction contained 8 bases not matched to a gene. The CDR3 totals 14 residues. CDR3 sequence reads: CASSPGTDPETQYF. CDR3 nucleotides: TGTGCCAGCAGCCCCGGGACAGACCCGGAGACCCAGTACTTC. Full variable domain (outside the CDR3, taken from reference TRBV11-3 and TRBJ2-5): EAGVVQSPRYKIIEKKQPVAFWCNPISGHNTLYWYLQNLGQGPELLIRYENEEAVDDSQLPKDRFSAERLKGVDSTLKIQPAELGDSAVYLCASSPGTDPETQYFGPGTRLLVL.

This sequence joins TRBV4-2 and TRBJ2-5, with a tentative D call TRBD2 (6 bases). Deletions cut 5 bases from V and 2 bases from J, with 18 bases between. This CDR3 is built from 16 residues. Germline V gene lookup returns CDR1 LGHNA and CDR2 YNFKEQ. The CDR3 DNA follows: TGTGCCAGCAGCGCCATTGCTAGCGCCGTTCAAGAGACCCAGTACTTC. As protein: CASSAIASAVQETQYF.